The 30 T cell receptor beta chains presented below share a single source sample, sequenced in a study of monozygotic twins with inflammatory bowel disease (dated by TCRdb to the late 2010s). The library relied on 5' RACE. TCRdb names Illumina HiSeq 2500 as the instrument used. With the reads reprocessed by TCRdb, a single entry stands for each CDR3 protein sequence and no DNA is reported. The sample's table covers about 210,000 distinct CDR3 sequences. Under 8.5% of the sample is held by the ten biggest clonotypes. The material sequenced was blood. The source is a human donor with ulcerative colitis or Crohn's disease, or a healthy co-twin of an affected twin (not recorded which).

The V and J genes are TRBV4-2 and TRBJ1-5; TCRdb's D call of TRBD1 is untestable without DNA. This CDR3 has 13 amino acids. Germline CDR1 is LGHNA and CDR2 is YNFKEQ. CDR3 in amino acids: CASSPDRERPQHF.

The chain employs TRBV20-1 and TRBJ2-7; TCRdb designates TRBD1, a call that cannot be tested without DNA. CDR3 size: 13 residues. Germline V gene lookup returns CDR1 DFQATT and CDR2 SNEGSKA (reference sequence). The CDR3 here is CSATGQAGYEQYF.

CDR3 region: CASSLYSGGEADTQYF. This chain joins TRBV9 and TRBJ2-3; TCRdb's D call of TRBD1 is untestable without DNA. The CDR3 covers 16 residues. CDR1 is SGDLS and CDR2 is YYNGEE in the germline V gene.

The chain's CDR3 is CASSEWGLREQYF. This sequence joins TRBV5-4 and TRBJ2-7; TCRdb names TRBD1, which stays unverified in the absence of DNA. CDR3 length equals 13 residues. The germline gives CDR1 SGHNT, CDR2 YYREEE (reference sequence).

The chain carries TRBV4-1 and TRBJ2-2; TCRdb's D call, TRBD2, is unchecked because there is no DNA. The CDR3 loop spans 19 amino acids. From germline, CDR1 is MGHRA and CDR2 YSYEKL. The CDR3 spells CASSIRGSGGADPSGELFF.

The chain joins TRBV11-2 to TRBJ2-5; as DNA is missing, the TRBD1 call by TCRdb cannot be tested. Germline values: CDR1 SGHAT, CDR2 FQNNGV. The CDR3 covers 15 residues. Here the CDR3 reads CASSLGGTIQETQYF. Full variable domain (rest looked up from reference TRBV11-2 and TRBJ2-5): EAGVAQSPRYKIIEKRQSVAFWCNPISGHATLYWYQQILGQGPKLLIQFQNNGVVDDSQLPKDRFSAERLKGVDSTLKIQPAKLEDSAVYLCASSLGGTIQETQYFGPGTRLLVL.

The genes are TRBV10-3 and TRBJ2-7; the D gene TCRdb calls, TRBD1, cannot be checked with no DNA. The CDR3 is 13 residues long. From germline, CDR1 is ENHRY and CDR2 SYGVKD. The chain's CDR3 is CAISRGGGYEQYF.

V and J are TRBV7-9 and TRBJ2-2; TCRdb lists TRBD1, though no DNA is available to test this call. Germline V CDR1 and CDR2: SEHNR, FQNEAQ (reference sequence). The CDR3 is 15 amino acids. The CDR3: CASSSRTGYTGELFF.

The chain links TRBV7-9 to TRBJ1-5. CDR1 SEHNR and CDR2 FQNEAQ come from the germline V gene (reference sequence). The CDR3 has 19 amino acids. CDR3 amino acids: CASSLGPANVRGRYQPQHF. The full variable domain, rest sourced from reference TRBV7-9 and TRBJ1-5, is DTGVSQNPRHKITKRGQNVTFRCDPISEHNRLYWYRQTLGQGPEFLTYFQNEAQLEKSRLLSDRFSAERPKGSFSTLEIQRTEQGDSAMYLCASSLGPANVRGRYQPQHFGDGTRLSIL.

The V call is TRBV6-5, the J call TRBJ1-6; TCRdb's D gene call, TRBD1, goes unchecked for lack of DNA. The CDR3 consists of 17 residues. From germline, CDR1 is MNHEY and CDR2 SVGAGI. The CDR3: CASSYSYIGQFNSPLHF.

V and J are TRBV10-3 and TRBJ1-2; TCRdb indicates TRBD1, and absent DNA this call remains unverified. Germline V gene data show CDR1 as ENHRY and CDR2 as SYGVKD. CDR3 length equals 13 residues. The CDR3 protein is CAISETGFGGYTF.

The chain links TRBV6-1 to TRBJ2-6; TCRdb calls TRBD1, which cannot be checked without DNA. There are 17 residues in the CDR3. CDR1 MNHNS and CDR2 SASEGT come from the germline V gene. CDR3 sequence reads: CATTDLDRGSGANVLTF.

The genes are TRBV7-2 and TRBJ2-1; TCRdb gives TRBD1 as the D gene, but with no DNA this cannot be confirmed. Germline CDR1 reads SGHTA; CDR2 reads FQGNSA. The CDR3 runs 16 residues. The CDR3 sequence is CASSSKGGSSYNEQFF.

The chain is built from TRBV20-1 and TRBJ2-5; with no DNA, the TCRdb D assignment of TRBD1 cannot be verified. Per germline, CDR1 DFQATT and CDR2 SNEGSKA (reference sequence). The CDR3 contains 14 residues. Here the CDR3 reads CTRLRGPIQETQYF.

CDR3 protein: CASSPTAPPEQYF. The rearrangement joins TRBV12-3 or TRBV12-4 to TRBJ2-7. The length of the CDR3 is 13 residues.

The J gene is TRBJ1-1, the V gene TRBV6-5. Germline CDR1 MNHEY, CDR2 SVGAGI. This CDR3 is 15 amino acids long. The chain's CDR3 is CASSYSQVTSTEAFF.

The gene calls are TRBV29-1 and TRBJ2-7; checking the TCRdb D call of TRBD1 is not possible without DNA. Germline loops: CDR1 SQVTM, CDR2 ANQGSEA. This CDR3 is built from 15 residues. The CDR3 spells CSVDGRGQGSYEQYF.

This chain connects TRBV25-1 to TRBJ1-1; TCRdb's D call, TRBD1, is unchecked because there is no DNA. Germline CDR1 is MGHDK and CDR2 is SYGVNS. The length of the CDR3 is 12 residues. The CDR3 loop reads CASRGAFTEAFF.

The CDR3 sequence: CASTPTGLGNQPQHF. This chain links TRBV5-1 with TRBJ1-5; TCRdb's D call of TRBD1 is untestable without DNA. The CDR3 runs 15 residues. CDR1 SGHRS and CDR2 YFSETQ come from the germline V gene.

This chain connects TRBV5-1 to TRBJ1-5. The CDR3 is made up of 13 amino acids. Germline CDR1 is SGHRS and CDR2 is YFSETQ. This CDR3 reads CASSLSGEQPQHF.

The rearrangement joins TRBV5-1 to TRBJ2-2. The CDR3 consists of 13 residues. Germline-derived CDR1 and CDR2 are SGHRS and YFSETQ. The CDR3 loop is CASSFARPGELFF.

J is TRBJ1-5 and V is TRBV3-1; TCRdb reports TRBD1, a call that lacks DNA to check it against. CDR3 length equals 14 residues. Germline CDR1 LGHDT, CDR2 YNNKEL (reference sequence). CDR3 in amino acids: CASSPDSLTQPQHF.

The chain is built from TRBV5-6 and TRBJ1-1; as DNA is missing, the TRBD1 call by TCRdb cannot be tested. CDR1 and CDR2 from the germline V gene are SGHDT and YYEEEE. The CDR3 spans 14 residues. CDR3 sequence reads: CASNQQGRNTEAFF.

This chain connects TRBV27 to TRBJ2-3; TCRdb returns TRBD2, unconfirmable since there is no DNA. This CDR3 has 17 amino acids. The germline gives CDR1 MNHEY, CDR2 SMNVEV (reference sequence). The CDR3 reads CASSPRGAGGRTDTQYF.

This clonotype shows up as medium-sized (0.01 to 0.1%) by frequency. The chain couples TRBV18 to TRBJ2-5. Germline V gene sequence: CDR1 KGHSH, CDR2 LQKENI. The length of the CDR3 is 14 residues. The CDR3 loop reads CASSESYIQETQYF.

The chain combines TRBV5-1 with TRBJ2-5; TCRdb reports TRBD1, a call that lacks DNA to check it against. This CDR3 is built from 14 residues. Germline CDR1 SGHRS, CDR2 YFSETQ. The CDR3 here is CASSPGLRGETQYF. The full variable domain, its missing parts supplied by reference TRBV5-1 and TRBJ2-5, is KAGVTQTPRYLIKTRGQQVTLSCSPISGHRSVSWYQQTPGQGLQFLFEYFSETQRNKGNFPGRFSGRQFSNSRSEMNVSTLELGDSALYLCASSPGLRGETQYFGPGTRLLVL.

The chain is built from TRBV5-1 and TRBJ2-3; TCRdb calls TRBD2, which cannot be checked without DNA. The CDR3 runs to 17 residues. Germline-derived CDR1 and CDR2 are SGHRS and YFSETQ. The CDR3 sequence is CASSLDPGGPSTDTQYF.

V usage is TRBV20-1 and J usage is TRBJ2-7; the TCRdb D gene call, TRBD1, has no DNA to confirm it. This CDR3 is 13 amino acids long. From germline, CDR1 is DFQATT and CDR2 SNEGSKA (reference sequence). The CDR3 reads CSAPAGNNYEQYF.

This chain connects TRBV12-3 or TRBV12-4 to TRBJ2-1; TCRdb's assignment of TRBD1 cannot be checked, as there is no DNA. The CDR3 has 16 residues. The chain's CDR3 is CASTRPDREWGNEQFF.

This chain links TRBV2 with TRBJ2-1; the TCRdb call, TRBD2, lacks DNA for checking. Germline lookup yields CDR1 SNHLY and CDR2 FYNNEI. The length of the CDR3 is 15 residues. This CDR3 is CASSAGRAGLTQQFF.